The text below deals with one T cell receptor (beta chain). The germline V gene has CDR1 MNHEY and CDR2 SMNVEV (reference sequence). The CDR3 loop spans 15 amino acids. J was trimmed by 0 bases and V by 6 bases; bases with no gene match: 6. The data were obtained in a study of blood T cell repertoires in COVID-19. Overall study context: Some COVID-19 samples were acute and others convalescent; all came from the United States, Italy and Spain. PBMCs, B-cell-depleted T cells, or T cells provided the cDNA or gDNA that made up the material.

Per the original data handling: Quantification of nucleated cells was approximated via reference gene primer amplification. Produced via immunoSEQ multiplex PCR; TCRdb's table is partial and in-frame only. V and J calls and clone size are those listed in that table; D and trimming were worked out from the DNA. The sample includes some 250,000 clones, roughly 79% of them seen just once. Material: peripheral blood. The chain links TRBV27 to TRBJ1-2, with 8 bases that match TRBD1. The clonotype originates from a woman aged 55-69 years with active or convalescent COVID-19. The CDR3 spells CASRRTGNANYGYTF. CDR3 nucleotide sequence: TGTGCCAGCAGAAGGACAGGGAACGCTAACTATGGCTACACCTTC.